This entry concerns a single T cell receptor beta chain. Its cognate antigen has yet to be identified. Nothing much larger sits one base from this clone, and base qualities are not available. The junction shows trimming of 4 bases on V and 8 bases on J, and the gene matches do not reach 7 bases of it. Including cysteine and phenylalanine, the CDR3 has 14 amino acids. Only the CDR3 DNA is retained, 42 bases long and in frame from the first base. From the germline V gene, CDR1 is SGHTA and CDR2 is FQGNSA. The library relied on the immunoSEQ multiplex PCR assay. Drawn from immuneACCESS, this table holds only the in-frame rearrangements with V and J called that TCRdb kept. Clones are partly lost; checked studies trace under half to an unresolved V gene and leave the rest unexplained. This sample gives about 15,000 clones in total; 85% to 90% of them show up just once. Of the sample, 12% falls within the top ten clones.

The data were obtained in a study of technical replicates of blood from a handful of donors (dated by TCRdb to 2015 to 2018). The TCR comes from a human donor in good health. Sample: PBMCs. In this chain, TRBV7-2 is recombined with TRBJ2-1, with TRBD2 matching 8 junction bases. The sequence in DNA is TGTGCCAGCAGCTACAGCGGGAGTTCGGATGAGCAGTTCTTC. Its translation reads: CASSYSGSSDEQFF.